The 11 T cell receptor beta chains below all came from one sample that was sequenced in a study of metastatic and nonmetastatic thyroid tumors. TCRdb re-clonotyped the PCR reads through MiXCR. The sample includes 50,000 to 70,000 clones, roughly 4.1% seen only once; the top ten take about a fifth. Thyroid surgery was preceded by no treatment in any patient. Sequenced input: blood. These receptors originate from a female donor with papillary thyroid cancer or a benign thyroid nodule (not recorded which). Some clones in this sample may be carry-over from other donors' samples.

At least ten counts were recorded for this clone. The J gene is TRBJ2-3, the V gene TRBV15; possibly TRBD2 for D (6 bases). CDR1 is LNHNV and CDR2 is YYDKDF in the germline V gene (reference sequence). Trimming left V 1 base short and J 0 bases short, with 17 bases between. This CDR3 region has 18 residues. The CDR3 loop reads CATSRGWGTSQSTDTQYF. Written as DNA, the CDR3 is TGTGCCACCAGCAGAGGGTGGGGAACTAGCCAGAGCACAGATACGCAGTATTTT.

The table lists this clone with many counts. This chain connects TRBV20-1 to TRBJ2-2; 8 bases map to TRBD1. The CDR3 loop spans 15 amino acids. Germline trimming cut 6 bases from V and 4 bases from J; bases unmatched to any gene: 10. The germline V gene encodes CDR1 DFQATT and CDR2 SNEGSKA (reference sequence). The CDR3 loop is CSAPPGQGGTGELFF. The CDR3 coding sequence is TGCAGTGCCCCCCCAGGACAGGGCGGCACCGGGGAGCTGTTTTTT.

This clone was counted at least ten times. The chain combines TRBV7-9 with TRBJ2-1; the D gene is possibly TRBD1 (5 bases). The CDR3 sequence is 17 residues long. Germline V gives CDR1 SEHNR, CDR2 FQNEAQ (reference sequence). Deletions cut 1 base from V and 6 bases from J, with 19 bases between. In nucleotides, the CDR3 is TGTGCCAGCAGCTTAGGAAGGACAAGCGAAGGTTTCAATGAGCAGTTCTTC. Its protein product is CASSLGRTSEGFNEQFF.

The chain couples TRBV7-2 to TRBJ2-5; 9 bases are a match to TRBD1. The length of the CDR3 is 14 residues. The V segment lost 5 bases and the J segment 5 bases; nucleotides outside the gene matches: 6. The germline V gene has CDR1 SGHTA and CDR2 FQGNSA. CDR3 sequence reads: CASSRAGTGETQYF. As DNA, the CDR3 is TGTGCCAGCAGCCGAGCCGGGACAGGGGAGACCCAGTACTTC.

This clone was counted ten times or more. This chain connects TRBV6-1 to TRBJ1-4; TRBD1 agrees at 9 bases. The CDR3 spans 17 residues. V shed 11 bases and J 4 bases; nucleotides not matched to a gene: 17. Germline V gives CDR1 MNHNS, CDR2 SASEGT. DNA for the CDR3: TGTGCCGGCCGCGGGGGACAGGGACCGTCCGGTAATGAAAAACTGTTTTTT. Translated: CAGRGGQGPSGNEKLFF.

Remarks on this clone: A much larger clone lies one base from this, so it may be a read error. The chain recombines TRBV19 with TRBJ1-1; possible D gene TRBD1, 5 bases. Germline V lookup: CDR1 LNHDA, CDR2 SQIVND (reference sequence). The CDR3 is made up of 15 amino acids. The CDR3 nucleotides are TGTGCCATATCCCCAATGGCAGGGCCAAACACTGAAGATTTCTTT. Amino acids: CAISPMAGPNTEDFF.

There are many counts of this clone. This chain joins TRBV10-1 and TRBJ1-6, with D uncertain. Germline CDR1 WNHNN, CDR2 SYGVQD (reference sequence). This CDR3 region has 12 residues. The V end was cut by 9 bases, the J end by 7 bases, with 10 bases between. For the CDR3, the DNA is TGCGCCAGAGGTCCCGGGAATTCACCCCTCCACTTT. This codes for CARGPGNSPLHF.

This clone was counted a few times. V is TRBV6-1 and J is TRBJ1-1; perhaps TRBD1 as D (6 bases). The CDR3 is 15 amino acids. Trimming cost V 6 bases and J 0 bases, with 14 bases left between them. Germline CDR1 is MNHNS and CDR2 is SASEGT. The CDR3 DNA is TGTGCCAGCAGGTCCCTGGCAGGGGTGAACACTGAAGCTTTCTTT. Amino acids: CASRSLAGVNTEAFF.

This clone was seen at least ten times. This specimen includes other DNA sequences encoding the same CDR3. The chain recombines TRBV28 with TRBJ2-4, with TRBD1 identical over 10 bases. The CDR3 covers 15 residues. Trimming removed 5 bases from V and 6 bases from J; junction bases left unmatched: 7. Germline V CDR1 and CDR2: MDHEN, SYDVKM. CDR3 nucleotide sequence: TGTGCCAGCAGTGCCGAGACAGGGGGCGGAAACATTCAGTACTTC. This gives the protein CASSAETGGGNIQYF.

In the case of this clone: The junction shows a germline mismatch at one end, possibly a read error. The V gene is TRBV6-9, the J gene TRBJ2-7, with D possibly matching TRBD2 (6 bases). The CDR3 spans 14 residues. Germline V gives CDR1 MNHGY, CDR2 SVAAGI. The CDR3 DNA sequence: TGTGCCAGCAGTTCCGACGGGACTCCGGACGAGCAATACTTC. This translates into CASSSDGTPDEQYF.

This clone was found a few times. J is TRBJ2-3 and V is TRBV6-1; 8 nucleotides line up with TRBD1. The CDR3 extends over 14 amino acids. CDR1 is MNHNS, CDR2 SASEGT, per germline. The V and J ends lost 4 bases and 4 bases, in that order; junction bases with no gene match: 4. CDR3 sequence reads: CASSVVRGPDTQYF. DNA for the CDR3: TGTGCCAGCAGTGTTGTCAGGGGGCCAGATACGCAGTATTTT.